The T cell receptor (beta chain) under discussion was sequenced for a study of Ad26.COV2.S vaccination and SARS-CoV-2 variants. TCRdb's copy holds only in-frame clones and misses some; the assay was immunoSEQ multiplex PCR. Of roughly 140,000 clones listed, 80% to 90% are singletons. The CDR3 consists of 13 residues. Germline V gene sequence: CDR1 MNHEY, CDR2 SVGAGI. Trimming took 2 bases from V and 0 from J, leaving 2 bases between them. Study-wide results and caveats: Total T cell responses were possibly underestimated by TCR breadth and depth analyses. Placebo recipients and vaccine recipients were similar in non-spike TCR breadth. Vaccine recipients surpassed placebo recipients in spike-specific TCR breadth.

With respect to this clone: Its target is not known.

The sequence was collected from a human donor who had recovered from COVID-19. The chain couples TRBV6-5 to TRBJ1-3; D ambiguous. This material consisted of peripheral blood, taken after recovery from COVID-19. For the CDR3, the DNA is TGTGCCAGCAGTTACGGCTCTGGAAACACCATATATTTT. Protein: CASSYGSGNTIYF.